These 5 T cell receptor beta chains originate from one sample sequenced in a study of long-term antiretroviral therapy in people with HIV. Sequencing relied on immunoSEQ assay v3.0, run at survey level. The protocol was immunoSEQ multiplex PCR, while the TCRdb copy is restricted to in-frame clones and leaves out a portion. This sample has about 16,000 clones, with approximately 75% found just once. The material sequenced was unsorted PBMCs, taken 1.5 years before starting antiretroviral therapy. All receptors come from a woman between 50 and 59 years old with HIV.

The gene calls are TRBV5-5 and TRBJ1-5, with 8 bases fitting TRBD1. CDR1 and CDR2 from the germline V gene are SGHKS and YYEKEE (reference sequence). This CDR3 is 15 amino acids long. V was clipped by 4 bases and J by 3 bases; unmatched bases: 6. The chain's CDR3 is CASSTLTGANQPQHF. In DNA form, the CDR3 reads TGTGCCAGCAGCACTTTGACAGGGGCCAATCAGCCCCAGCATTTT.

This chain joins TRBV5-1 and TRBJ1-3, with a tentative D call TRBD1 (5 bases). This CDR3 is built from 15 residues. Germline CDR1 reads SGHRS; CDR2 reads YFSETQ. V lost 4 bases and J 4 bases, leaving 15 bases between the germline ends. CDR3 in amino acids: CASSPEGAKGNTIYF. The CDR3, as DNA: TGCGCCAGCAGCCCCGAAGGGGCAAAAGGAAACACCATATATTTT.

The chain carries TRBV7-3 and TRBJ1-5; D is possibly TRBD1 (6 bases). The CDR3 covers 18 residues. Germline V lookup: CDR1 SGHTA, CDR2 FQGTGA. Trimming cost V 6 bases and J 6 bases, with 27 bases left between them. The CDR3 DNA is TGTGCCAGCAGTTTTCTCCACTTGGACAGTCGGTTAAGTCAGCCCCAGCATTTT. Encoded protein: CASSFLHLDSRLSQPQHF.

This clone was detected once. The CDR3, as DNA: TGTGCCAGCAGCTTAGTGACCCGACAGACTTATGGCTACACCTTC. Translating gives CASSLVTRQTYGYTF. This chain uses TRBV7-2 with TRBJ1-2; the D gene is possibly TRBD1 (5 bases). V was trimmed by 1 base and J by 5 bases, leaving 14 bases between them. Germline V gene lookup returns CDR1 SGHTA and CDR2 FQGNSA. The CDR3 totals 15 residues.

The genes are TRBV7-9 and TRBJ2-5; unclear D gene. V was cut by 3 bases and J by 2 bases, with 10 bases left in between. This CDR3 is 14 amino acids long. Germline assignment: CDR1 SEHNR and CDR2 FQNEAQ (reference sequence). The CDR3 region has the DNA TGTGCCAGCAGCTTGGTTAGACTTCAAGAGACCCAGTACTTC. This gives the protein CASSLVRLQETQYF.